The clone carrying this TCR beta chain was recorded a few times. The data were taken from a study of T cells after yellow fever vaccination. Via MiXCR, TCRdb re-called the 5' RACE reads, giving one row per CDR3 protein. The sample carries 150,000 to 200,000 distinct CDR3 sequences, 8% to 13% recorded once. J lost 2 bases, V lost 11 bases, and 10 bases had no gene match. The CDR3 sequence is 16 residues long. Here the sequenced sample was CD8+ T cells sorted from PBMCs, taken 15 days after the yellow fever booster vaccination. The receptor was derived from a man younger than 35 who received the YFV17D yellow fever vaccine. The rearrangement links TRBV12-3 or TRBV12-4 to TRBJ2-3; 13 positions agree with TRBD2. The CDR3 is CALRDGTSGDTDTQYF. CDR3 sequence (DNA): TGTGCCCTTAGAGACGGGACTAGCGGGGACACAGATACGCAGTATTTT.